This TCR beta chain was found in a study of cytomegalovirus exposure and HLA in healthy donors. This clone was seen only a few times. As yet, its antigen is unknown. Findings and caveats of the study: In a later analysis, at a false discovery rate of 0.05, approximately 16,000 TCR beta sequences matched HLA alleles. A missense DCLRE1C variant was associated with V- and J-gene trimming of TCR beta chains in a later analysis, and an independent cohort replicated the association. A later analysis, which compared TCR beta chains of equal frequency, found the HLA-associated ones more clonally expanded. Near-uniform donor sequencing depth was presumed by presence/absence analyses.

Amplification used 60 Vbeta primers and 13 Jbeta primers. The protocol was immunoSEQ multiplex PCR, while the TCRdb copy is restricted to in-frame clones and leaves out a portion. The sample has about 130,000 clones, roughly 79% seen once. Trimming pared 4 bases from V and 6 bases from J, leaving 13 bases between. The CDR3 sequence is 13 residues long. The germline CDR1 and CDR2 sequences are SQVTM and ANQGSEA. Source material: PBMCs. The chain employs TRBV29-1 and TRBJ2-1; TRBD2 is a possible D gene (6 bases). The clonotype comes from a woman aged 50 to 65 in good health and CMV-seronegative. Here the CDR3 reads CSVAQGGTNEQFF. For the CDR3, the DNA is TGCAGCGTTGCTCAGGGAGGAACCAATGAGCAGTTCTTC.